Shown below are 2 T cell receptor beta chains from a single sample sequenced in a study of shared clonotypes between healthy human individuals. Produced via immunoSEQ multiplex PCR; TCRdb's table is partial and in-frame only. The data show a few million clones, around nine tenths seen once. The source material was naive CD4+ T cells sorted from blood. Described subset: CD45RA+ positively selected. These receptors were collected from a man aged 18 to 30 in good health.

This clone was counted a single time. This chain connects TRBV7-2 to TRBJ2-3; D call uncertain. V was trimmed by 1 base and J by 5 bases, leaving 16 bases between them. Germline-derived CDR1 and CDR2 are SGHTA and FQGNSA. The CDR3 has 16 residues. The CDR3 is CASSLVGYTSGDTQYF. For the CDR3, the DNA is TGTGCCAGCAGCTTAGTTGGCTACACCTCAGGAGATACGCAGTATTTT.

This clone was seen a single time. This chain uses TRBV29-1 with TRBJ2-2, with 11 bases lining up with TRBD1. Unmatched junction bases numbered 5, after V lost 6 bases and J lost 5 bases. Germline V gene data show CDR1 as SQVTM and CDR2 as ANQGSEA. This CDR3 is built from 14 residues. CDR3 nucleotide sequence: TGCAGCGTAGGACAGGGGGCTTATACCGGGGAGCTGTTTTTT. This translates into CSVGQGAYTGELFF.